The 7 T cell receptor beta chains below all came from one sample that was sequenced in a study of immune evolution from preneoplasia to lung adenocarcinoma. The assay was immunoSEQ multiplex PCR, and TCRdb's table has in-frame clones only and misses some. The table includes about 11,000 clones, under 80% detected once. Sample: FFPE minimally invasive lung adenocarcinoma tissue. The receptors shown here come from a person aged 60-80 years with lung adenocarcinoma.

The CDR3, as DNA: TGTGCCAGTGAGGGGGATACGCAGTATTTT. Translation: CASEGDTQYF. The chain carries TRBV19 and TRBJ2-3; D possibly uses TRBD1 or TRBD2 (5 bases each). Trimming took 8 bases from V and 6 from J, leaving 6 bases between them. The length of the CDR3 is 10 residues. Germline V lookup: CDR1 LNHDA, CDR2 SQIVND (reference sequence).

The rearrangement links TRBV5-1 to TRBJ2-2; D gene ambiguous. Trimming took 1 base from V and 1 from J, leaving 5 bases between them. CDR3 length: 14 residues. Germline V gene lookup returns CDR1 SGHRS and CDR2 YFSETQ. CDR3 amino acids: CASSLTGNTGELFF. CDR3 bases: TGCGCCAGCAGCTTGACGGGGAACACCGGGGAGCTGTTTTTT.

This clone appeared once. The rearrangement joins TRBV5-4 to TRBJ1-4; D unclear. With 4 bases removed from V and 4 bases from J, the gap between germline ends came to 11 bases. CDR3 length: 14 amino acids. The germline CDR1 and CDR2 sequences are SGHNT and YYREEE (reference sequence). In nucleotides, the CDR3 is TGTGCCAGCAGCCGGGTTGGGAGTAATGAAAAACTGTTTTTT. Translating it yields CASSRVGSNEKLFF.

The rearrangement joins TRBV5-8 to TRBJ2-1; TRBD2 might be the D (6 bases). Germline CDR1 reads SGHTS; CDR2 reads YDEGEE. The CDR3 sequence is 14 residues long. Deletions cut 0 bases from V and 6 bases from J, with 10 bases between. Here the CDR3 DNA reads TGTGCCAGCAGCTTGGGGGACTTCGCCAATGAGCAGTTCTTC. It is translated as CASSLGDFANEQFF.

The chain's CDR3 is CASSLSGSYNEQFF. The CDR3 DNA follows: TGTGCCAGCAGTTTATCCGGGAGCTACAATGAGCAGTTCTTC. The chain recombines TRBV27 with TRBJ2-1; D is perhaps TRBD2 (6 bases). This CDR3 spans 14 amino acids. Trimming took 0 bases from V and 3 from J, leaving 6 bases between them. CDR1 and CDR2 (germline): MNHEY, SMNVEV (reference sequence).

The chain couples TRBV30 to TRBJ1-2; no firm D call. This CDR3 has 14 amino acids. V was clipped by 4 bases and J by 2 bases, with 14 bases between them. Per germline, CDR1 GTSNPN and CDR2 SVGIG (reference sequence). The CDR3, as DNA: TGTGCCTGGACCATCTCGTTCCTCAACTATGGCTACACCTTC. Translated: CAWTISFLNYGYTF.

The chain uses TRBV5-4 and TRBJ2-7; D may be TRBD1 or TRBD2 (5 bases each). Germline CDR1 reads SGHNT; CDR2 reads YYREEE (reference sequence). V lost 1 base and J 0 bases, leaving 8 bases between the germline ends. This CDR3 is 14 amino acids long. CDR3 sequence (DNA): TGTGCCAGCAGCTTGCAGGGACGCTCCTACGAGCAGTACTTC. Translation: CASSLQGRSYEQYF.